This T cell receptor beta chain was observed in a study of T-cell memory formation after mild COVID-19. Notes on the study in general: Day 15 to 85 contracting clones showed balanced CD4/CD8; later expanders leaned CD4+. CD4+ contracting clones were found mainly in CM and EM, and CD8+ ones in EMRA.

The germline V and J ends were trimmed by 4 bases and 1 base, with 11 bases remaining between them. In germline, CDR1 is SNHLY, CDR2 FYNNEI. The CDR3 extends over 15 amino acids. TCRdb ran MiXCR on the 5' RACE reads and lists one entry per CDR3 protein. The sample yields under 250,000 distinct CDR3 sequences, just over 9.5% seen once. This clonotype was recorded many times. Its antigen is undetermined. The chain joins TRBV2 to TRBJ2-4; maybe TRBD2 (6 bases). Sequenced sample: PBMCs or a T cell subset sorted from them (not recorded which). The sequence was obtained from a man between 18 and 29 years old who had mild COVID-19 (a few samples of this study predate the infection). Cell type and time point are not known. CDR3 in DNA: TGTGCCAGCAGTGTGGCGGGGTTGGCCAAAAACATTCAGTACTTC. This gives the protein CASSVAGLAKNIQYF.